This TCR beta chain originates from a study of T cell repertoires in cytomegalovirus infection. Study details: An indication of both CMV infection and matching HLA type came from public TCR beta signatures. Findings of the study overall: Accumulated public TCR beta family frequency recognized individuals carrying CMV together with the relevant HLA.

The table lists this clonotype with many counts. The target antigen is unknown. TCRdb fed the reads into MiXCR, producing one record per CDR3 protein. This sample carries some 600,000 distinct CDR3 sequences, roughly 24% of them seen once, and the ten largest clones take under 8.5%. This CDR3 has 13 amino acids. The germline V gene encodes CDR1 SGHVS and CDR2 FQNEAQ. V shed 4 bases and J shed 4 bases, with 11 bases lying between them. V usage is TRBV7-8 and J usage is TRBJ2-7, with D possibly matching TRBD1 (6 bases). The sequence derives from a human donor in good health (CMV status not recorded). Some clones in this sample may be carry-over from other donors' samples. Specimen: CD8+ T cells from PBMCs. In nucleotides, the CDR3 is TGTGCCAGCAGCTCCAGGGGCTGGTACGAGCAGTACTTC. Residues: CASSSRGWYEQYF.